What follows is one T cell receptor (beta chain) and its context. Its antigen is unknown. This PCR relied on a set of 60 Vbeta primers and 13 Jbeta primers. Generated by immunoSEQ multiplex PCR, the TCRdb table keeps only in-frame clones and is missing some. The sample table sets out fewer than 150,000 clones. This specimen belongs to a study of cytomegalovirus exposure and HLA in healthy donors. Broader study findings: The study designated 160 or so TCR beta chains cytomegalovirus-associated. Earlier results showed most TCR beta V segments being productive about 87% or about 30% of the time. Most TCR sequences proved rare, with some public TCRs found in many donors.

Germline V gene sequence: CDR1 SGHRS, CDR2 YFSETQ. The length of the CDR3 is 16 residues. The ends lost 4 bases at V and 1 base at J; junction bases unmatched: 10. The TCR was taken from a man younger than 35 in good health and CMV-seronegative. Sequenced: PBMCs. The J gene is TRBJ1-1, the V gene TRBV5-1, with 7 bases fitting TRBD1. As DNA, the CDR3 is TGCGCCAGCAGCCATAAGCAAGGGGACAGGAACACTGAAGCTTTCTTT. Translating it yields CASSHKQGDRNTEAFF.